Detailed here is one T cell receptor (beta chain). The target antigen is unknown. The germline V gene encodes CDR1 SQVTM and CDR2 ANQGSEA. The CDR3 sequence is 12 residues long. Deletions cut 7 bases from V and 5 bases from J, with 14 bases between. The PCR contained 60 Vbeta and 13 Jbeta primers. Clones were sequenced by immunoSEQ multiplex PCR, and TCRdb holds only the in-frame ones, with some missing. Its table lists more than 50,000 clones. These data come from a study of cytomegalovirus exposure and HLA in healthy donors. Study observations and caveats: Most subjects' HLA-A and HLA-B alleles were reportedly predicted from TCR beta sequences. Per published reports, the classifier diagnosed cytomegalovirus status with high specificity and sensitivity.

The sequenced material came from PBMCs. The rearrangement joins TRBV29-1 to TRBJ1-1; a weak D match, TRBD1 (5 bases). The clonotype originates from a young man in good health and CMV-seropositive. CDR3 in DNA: TGCAGCGCTCCGGGACTGACGACTGAAGCTTTCTTT. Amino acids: CSAPGLTTEAFF.